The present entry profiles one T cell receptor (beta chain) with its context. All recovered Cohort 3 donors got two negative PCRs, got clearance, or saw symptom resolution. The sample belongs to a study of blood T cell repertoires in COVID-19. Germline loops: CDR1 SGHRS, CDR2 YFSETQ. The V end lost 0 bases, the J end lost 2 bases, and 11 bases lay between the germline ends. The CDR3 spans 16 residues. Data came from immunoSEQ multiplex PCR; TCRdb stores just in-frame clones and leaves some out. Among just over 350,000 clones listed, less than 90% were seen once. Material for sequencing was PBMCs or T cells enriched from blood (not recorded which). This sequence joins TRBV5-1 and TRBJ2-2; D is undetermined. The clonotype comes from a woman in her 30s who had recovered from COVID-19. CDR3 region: CASSLVSQLNTGELFF. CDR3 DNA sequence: TGCGCCAGCAGCTTGGTTTCACAGCTAAACACCGGGGAGCTGTTTTTT.